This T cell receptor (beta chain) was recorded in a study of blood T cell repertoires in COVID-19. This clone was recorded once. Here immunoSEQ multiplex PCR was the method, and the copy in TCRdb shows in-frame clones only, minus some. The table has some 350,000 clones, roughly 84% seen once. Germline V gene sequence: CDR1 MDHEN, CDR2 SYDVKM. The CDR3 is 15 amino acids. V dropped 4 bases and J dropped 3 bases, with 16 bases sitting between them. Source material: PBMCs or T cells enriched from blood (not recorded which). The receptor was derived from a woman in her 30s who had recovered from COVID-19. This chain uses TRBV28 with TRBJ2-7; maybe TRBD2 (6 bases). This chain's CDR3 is CASSSHRGYYYEQYF. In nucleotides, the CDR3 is TGTGCCAGCAGTTCCCATCGGGGGTACTACTACGAGCAGTACTTC.